This T cell receptor beta chain was documented in a study of T cells in Graves' hyperthyroidism and ophthalmopathy. Study-wide results and limits: Ophthalmopathy was separated from stable hyperthyroidism by a 13 V-J model. Blood held most thyroid clonotypes expanded above 0.001 frequency.

Note on this clonotype: Its specificity is not known.

Trimming removed 5 bases from V and 6 bases from J; junction bases left unmatched: 9. Germline V lookup: CDR1 LNHDA, CDR2 SQIVND (reference sequence). The CDR3 is 15 residues long. A patient was excluded if there was uncontrolled infection, other autoimmune disease, pregnancy or lactation. In making diagnoses, clinical symptoms, serum thyroxine and TRAb, thyroid ultrasound and orbital computed tomography were all used. Amplification of TCR beta CDR3 regions was performed using RNA transcripts as template. First-round RT-PCR of the TCR CDR3 relied on the HTBI primer set. TCRdb independently ran MiXCR on the multiplex PCR reads; one entry per CDR3 protein. This sample has 550,000 to 700,000 distinct CDR3 sequences, with just over 45% found just once.

This chain links TRBV19 with TRBJ1-5, with 8 bases lining up with TRBD1. Sequenced input: peripheral blood or thyroid tissue (not recorded which). The origin of this receptor is an adult woman with Graves' disease, either hyperthyroidism or ophthalmopathy (not recorded which). CDR3 nucleotide sequence: TGTGCCAGTAGTGGGTTGGCAGGGGGCGGTCAGCCCCAGCATTTT. Translation: CASSGLAGGGQPQHF. The full variable domain, with the rest looked up from reference TRBV19 and TRBJ1-5, is DGGITQSPKYLFRKEGQNVTLSCEQNLNHDAMYWYRQDPGQGLRLIYYSQIVNDFQKGDIAEGYSVSREKKESFPLTVTSAQKNPTAFYLCASSGLAGGGQPQHFGDGTRLSIL.